Presented here are 22 T cell receptor beta chains from one specimen sequenced in a study of a mutant IDH1 vaccine in newly diagnosed glioma. Specified time point: baseline, week 1 (first vaccination visit). The treatment was: pre-vaccination baseline after standard-of-care therapy. The assay was immunoSEQ multiplex PCR, and TCRdb's table has in-frame clones only and misses some. The data show some 68,000 clones, with around 79% seen just once and more than 8% held by the top ten. The starting material was PBMCs, obtained from a glioma patient treated with radiotherapy, temozolomide or both. The receptors were gathered from a man between 45 and 60 years old with glioma.

The chain uses TRBV27 and TRBJ2-7; tentatively, D is TRBD1 (6 bases). Trimming stripped 1 base from V and 2 bases from J, with 12 bases between. Per the germline V gene, CDR1 is MNHEY and CDR2 is SMNVEV (reference sequence). The CDR3 consists of 15 residues. Here the CDR3 DNA reads TGTGCCAGCAGTTTATGGCAGGGGTCACCCTACGAGCAGTACTTC. Translation gives CASSLWQGSPYEQYF.

This clone was seen more than once but under ten times. The chain couples TRBV30 to TRBJ1-5; 8 nucleotides agree with TRBD1. Trimming at V came to 2 bases and at J to 3 bases, leaving 6 bases not matched to a gene. Germline CDR1 and CDR2: GTSNPN and SVGIG (reference sequence). This CDR3 has 15 residues. The CDR3 here is CAWSHLDRDNQPQHF. DNA of the CDR3: TGTGCCTGGAGTCACCTGGACAGGGACAATCAGCCCCAGCATTTT.

The sample holds one count of this clone. The chain has TRBV19 and TRBJ2-3; D is unclear. The CDR3 runs to 13 residues. V was pared by 2 bases and J by 5 bases, with 8 bases between. The germline CDR1 and CDR2 sequences are LNHDA and SQIVND (reference sequence). The CDR3 loop reads CASSIIPRDTQYF. The CDR3 nucleotides read TGTGCCAGTAGTATAATCCCTCGAGATACGCAGTATTTT.

V and J are TRBV29-1 and TRBJ2-1; 13 bases align to TRBD2. Trimming removed 7 bases from V and 6 bases from J; junction bases left unmatched: 12. CDR1 SQVTM and CDR2 ANQGSEA come from the germline V gene. This CDR3 is built from 16 residues. The CDR3, as DNA: TGCAGCGCGCTGAAGACTAGCGGGGGGTTGTTCAATGAGCAGTTCTTC. Amino acid sequence: CSALKTSGGLFNEQFF.

This clone was counted once. The V gene is TRBV2, the J gene TRBJ1-2, with D perhaps matching TRBD1 (5 bases). In germline, CDR1 is SNHLY, CDR2 FYNNEI. This CDR3 has 15 residues. The germline V and J ends were trimmed by 1 base and 8 bases, with 17 bases remaining between them. CDR3 DNA sequence: TGTGCCAGCAGTGAAGGGGGGTATAGGGGTAGGGGCTACACCTTC. The encoded protein is CASSEGGYRGRGYTF.

The J gene is TRBJ1-6, the V gene TRBV10-3; D may be TRBD1 (6 bases). V gave up 3 bases and J gave up 7 bases, with 10 bases separating them. CDR3 length: 14 residues. Germline values: CDR1 ENHRY, CDR2 SYGVKD. This chain's CDR3 is CAISEGGGNSPLHF. As DNA, the CDR3 is TGTGCCATCAGTGAAGGAGGGGGGAATTCACCCCTCCACTTT.

The chain joins TRBV19 to TRBJ1-4, with 7 bases identical to TRBD1. Trimming removed 5 bases from V and 4 bases from J; junction bases left unmatched: 10. This CDR3 is built from 16 residues. In germline, CDR1 is LNHDA, CDR2 SQIVND (reference sequence). CDR3 in amino acids: CASSVGQRLINEKLFF. The CDR3 DNA reads TGTGCCAGTAGTGTGGGACAGCGCCTTATTAATGAAAAACTGTTTTTT.

The CDR3, as DNA: TGTGCCAGCTCTGATCGAGTCGAAGAGACCCAGTACTTC. This codes for CASSDRVEETQYF. This chain uses TRBV18 with TRBJ2-5, with D uncertain. V shed 6 bases and J shed 3 bases, with 11 bases lying between them. This CDR3 has 13 amino acids. CDR1 is KGHSH and CDR2 is LQKENI in the germline V gene.

The count of this clone is one. CDR3 amino acids: CASSLGGRADGELFF. DNA of the CDR3: TGCGCCAGCAGCTTGGGAGGCAGGGCGGACGGGGAGCTGTTTTTT. The rearrangement joins TRBV5-1 to TRBJ2-2; possibly TRBD1 for D (5 bases). The CDR3 covers 15 residues. Trimming cost V 0 bases and J 7 bases, with 13 bases left between them. The V gene's germline CDR1 is SGHRS and CDR2 YFSETQ.

This clone was observed once. CDR3 DNA: TGCGCCAGCAGTTCAGGACAGGGGAGGAACACTGAAGCTTTCTTT. Protein product: CASSSGQGRNTEAFF. The chain carries TRBV5-1 and TRBJ1-1, with TRBD1 matching 9 bases. Germline CDR1 SGHRS, CDR2 YFSETQ. The trim removed 5 bases at V and 1 base at J, leaving 6 bases unmatched. This CDR3 spans 15 amino acids.

This chain connects TRBV28 to TRBJ1-2; unclear D gene. Germline CDR1 reads MDHEN; CDR2 reads SYDVKM. Trimming cost V 10 bases and J 0 bases, with 15 bases left between them. The length of the CDR3 is 14 residues. CDR3 amino acids: CATLTGVTNYGYTF. CDR3 DNA sequence: TGTGCCACCCTCACGGGAGTTACTAACTATGGCTACACCTTC.

The CDR3: CASSYGQGGKNTEAFF. The CDR3 DNA sequence: TGCGCCAGCAGCTACGGACAGGGGGGGAAGAACACTGAAGCTTTCTTT. The chain joins TRBV5-1 to TRBJ1-1; 10 nucleotides line up with TRBD1. V shed 3 bases and J 1 base; nucleotides not matched to a gene: 6. CDR1 is SGHRS, CDR2 YFSETQ, per germline. There are 16 residues in the CDR3.

The J gene is TRBJ1-6, the V gene TRBV19, with TRBD1 identical over 10 bases. The germline V gene has CDR1 LNHDA and CDR2 SQIVND (reference sequence). CDR3 length: 13 residues. The ends lost 10 bases at V and 10 bases at J; junction bases unmatched: 7. For the CDR3, the DNA is TGTGCCACCCAAGACAGGGGGCAATCACCCCTCCACTTT. Translated: CATQDRGQSPLHF.

The chain links TRBV27 to TRBJ1-2; D might be TRBD1 (5 bases). Per the germline V gene, CDR1 is MNHEY and CDR2 is SMNVEV (reference sequence). The CDR3 has 15 amino acids. The V end lost 7 bases, the J end lost 4 bases, and 19 bases lay between the germline ends. CDR3 sequence (DNA): TGTGCCAGCACCCCCGACTTCTCAGGGTCCTATGGCTACACCTTC. Translation: CASTPDFSGSYGYTF.

The J gene is TRBJ2-1, the V gene TRBV5-1, with TRBD1 matching 10 bases. V was clipped by 5 bases and J by 9 bases; unmatched bases: 5. CDR1 is SGHRS and CDR2 is YFSETQ in the germline V gene. CDR3 length: 13 residues. This CDR3 reads CASRVGQGIEQFF. The CDR3 coding sequence is TGCGCCAGCAGGGTGGGACAGGGGATTGAGCAGTTCTTC. The full variable domain, completed using reference TRBV5-1 and TRBJ2-1, is KAGVTQTPRYLIKTRGQQVTLSCSPISGHRSVSWYQQTPGQGLQFLFEYFSETQRNKGNFPGRFSGRQFSNSRSEMNVSTLELGDSALYLCASRVGQGIEQFFGPGTRLTVL.

The CDR3 sequence: CASSPPGRDTGELFF. CDR3 DNA sequence: TGTGCCAGCAGCCCGCCAGGCAGGGACACCGGGGAGCTGTTTTTT. The rearrangement joins TRBV4-2 to TRBJ2-2; D may be TRBD1 (5 bases). This CDR3 has 15 amino acids. Germline V CDR1 and CDR2: LGHNA, YNFKEQ. V lost 4 bases and J 3 bases, leaving 12 bases between the germline ends.

Concerning this clone: Other DNA sequences in this specimen translate into the identical CDR3. This chain joins TRBV5-6 and TRBJ1-1; D unclear. Trimming shortened V by 0 bases and J by 1 base, and 4 bases separated the two germline ends. Germline assignment: CDR1 SGHDT and CDR2 YYEEEE. CDR3 length equals 13 residues. The CDR3 nucleotides are TGTGCCAGCAGCTTGGGGTCGAACACTGAAGCTTTCTTT. It is translated as CASSLGSNTEAFF. The full variable domain, completed using reference TRBV5-6 and TRBJ1-1, is DAGVTQSPTHLIKTRGQQVTLRCSPKSGHDTVSWYQQALGQGPQFIFQYYEEEERQRGNFPDRFSGHQFPNYSSELNVNALLLGDSALYLCASSLGSNTEAFFGQGTRLTVV.

The V and J genes are TRBV18 and TRBJ2-1; D ambiguous. Germline loops: CDR1 KGHSH, CDR2 LQKENI. The CDR3 runs 15 residues. The germline V and J ends were trimmed by 1 base and 1 base, with 8 bases remaining between them. CDR3 in amino acids: CASSPQRESYNEQFF. The CDR3 region has the DNA TGTGCCAGCTCACCACAAAGGGAATCCTACAATGAGCAGTTCTTC.

The chain is built from TRBV19 and TRBJ2-5; 9 bases are shared with TRBD1. V gave up 2 bases and J gave up 5 bases; unmatched junction bases: 9. Per the germline V gene, CDR1 is LNHDA and CDR2 is SQIVND (reference sequence). The CDR3 covers 16 residues. The CDR3: CASSIYGDREDETQYF. DNA of the CDR3: TGTGCCAGTAGTATATACGGGGACAGGGAGGATGAGACCCAGTACTTC.

The chain couples TRBV29-1 to TRBJ1-1; D might be TRBD1 (5 bases). Per the germline V gene, CDR1 is SQVTM and CDR2 is ANQGSEA. The CDR3 sequence is 13 residues long. The CDR3 is CSGRARVDTEAFF. The CDR3 region has the DNA TGCAGTGGCAGGGCCAGAGTGGACACTGAAGCTTTCTTT.

Only a few counts were recorded for this clone. The chain recombines TRBV9 with TRBJ1-6; D remains ambiguous. The CDR3 is made up of 15 amino acids. V gave up 0 bases and J gave up 6 bases, with 10 bases separating them. CDR1 and CDR2 from the germline V gene are SGDLS and YYNGEE. CDR3 loop: CASSVEGSSNSPLHF. The CDR3 coding sequence is TGTGCCAGCAGCGTAGAGGGCAGCTCTAATTCACCCCTCCACTTT.

CDR3 in amino acids: CASSLGTGRGEKLFF. CDR3 in DNA: TGTGCCAGCAGCTTAGGGACAGGTAGAGGGGAAAAACTGTTTTTT. This chain connects TRBV5-4 to TRBJ1-4; 8 nucleotides align to TRBD1. CDR1 and CDR2 (germline): SGHNT, YYREEE (reference sequence). The ends lost 2 bases at V and 8 bases at J; junction bases unmatched: 8. This CDR3 is built from 15 residues.